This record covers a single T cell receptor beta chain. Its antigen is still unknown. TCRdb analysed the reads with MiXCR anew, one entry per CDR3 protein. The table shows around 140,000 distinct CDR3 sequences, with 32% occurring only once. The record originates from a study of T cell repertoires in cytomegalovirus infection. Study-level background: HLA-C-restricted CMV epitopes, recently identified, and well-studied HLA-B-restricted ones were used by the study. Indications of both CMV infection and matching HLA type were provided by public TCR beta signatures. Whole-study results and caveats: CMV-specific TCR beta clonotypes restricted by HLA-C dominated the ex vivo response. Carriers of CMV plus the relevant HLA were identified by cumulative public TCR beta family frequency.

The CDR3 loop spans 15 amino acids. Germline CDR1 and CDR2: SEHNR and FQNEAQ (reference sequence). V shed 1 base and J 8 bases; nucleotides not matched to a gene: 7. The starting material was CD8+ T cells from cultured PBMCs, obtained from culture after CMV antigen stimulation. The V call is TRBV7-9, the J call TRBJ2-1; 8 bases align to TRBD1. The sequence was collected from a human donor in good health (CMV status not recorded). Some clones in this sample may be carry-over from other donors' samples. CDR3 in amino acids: CASSLVQTGVDEQFF. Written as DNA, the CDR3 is TGTGCCAGCAGCTTAGTACAGACAGGGGTCGATGAGCAGTTCTTC.